What follows are 24 T cell receptor beta chains derived from one specimen sequenced in a study of patients and donors after allogeneic stem cell transplantation. TCRdb itself ran the RT-PCR reads through MiXCR, one entry per CDR3 protein. The sample consists of about 40,000 distinct CDR3 sequences, under 40% of them appearing once. The sample was blood, either unsorted or a sorted T cell fraction (not recorded which). These receptor sequences come from a human donor who was either an allogeneic HSCT recipient or a stem cell or donor lymphocyte infusion donor (not recorded which). It is not recorded whose cells these are; they may come from a transplant donor.

CDR3 in DNA: TGTGCCAGCAGACCTGGACAGCGCCCCAACACCATATATTTT. It is translated as CASRPGQRPNTIYF. V gene TRBV3-1 combines with J gene TRBJ1-3, with D perhaps TRBD1 (6 bases). Germline CDR1 LGHDT, CDR2 YNNKEL (reference sequence). Between the trimmed V and J ends, which lost 6 bases and 7 bases, there was a span of 16 bases. There are 14 residues in the CDR3. The variable domain in full, with the rest retrieved from reference TRBV3-1 and TRBJ1-3, is DTAVSQTPKYLVTQMGNDKSIKCEQNLGHDTMYWYKQDSKKFLKIMFSYNNKELIINETVPNRFSPKSPDKAHLNLHINSLELGDSAVYFCASRPGQRPNTIYFGEGSWLTVV.

The genes are TRBV7-9 and TRBJ2-3; tentative D call: TRBD1 (6 bases). The germline V gene encodes CDR1 SEHNR and CDR2 FQNEAQ (reference sequence). CDR3 length equals 17 residues. V was clipped by 5 bases and J by 5 bases, with 23 bases between them. CDR3 sequence (DNA): TGTGCCAGCAGCGTACTCCTGAGGACAGACTACGTAGATACGCAGTATTTT. As protein: CASSVLLRTDYVDTQYF.

In DNA, the CDR3 is TGTGCCAGCAGCCGGGCGCTAGCGGGAGACAAGACCCAGTACTTC. Translated, it gives CASSRALAGDKTQYF. The genes are TRBV7-9 and TRBJ2-5; 10 bases line up with TRBD2. The junction had 9 bases not matched to a gene; V was cut back by 5 bases and J by 6 bases. Germline loops: CDR1 SEHNR, CDR2 FQNEAQ (reference sequence). This CDR3 has 15 residues.

The V call is TRBV5-1, the J call TRBJ2-3; D uncertain. The CDR3 contains 12 residues. Between the trimmed V and J ends, which lost 4 bases and 3 bases, there was a span of 6 bases. CDR1 and CDR2 (germline): SGHRS, YFSETQ. CDR3 protein: CASSPKTDTQYF. CDR3 coding DNA: TGCGCCAGCAGCCCTAAGACAGATACGCAGTATTTT.

This chain joins TRBV18 and TRBJ1-2, with 7 bases aligning to TRBD1. This CDR3 region has 17 residues. J gave up 3 bases and V 2 bases, and 12 bases lay outside the gene matches. CDR1 and CDR2 from the germline V gene are KGHSH and LQKENI. Here the CDR3 DNA reads TGTGCCAGCTCACCAACACAGGGGAGTTTGGGTGACTATGGCTACACCTTC. Residues: CASSPTQGSLGDYGYTF.

The chain employs TRBV7-2 and TRBJ2-1; 9 positions match TRBD1. Trimming took 3 bases from V and 5 from J; bases not matched to a gene: 5. The CDR3 has 15 residues. Germline CDR1 SGHTA, CDR2 FQGNSA. The CDR3 spells CASSFPGQGHNEQFF. The CDR3 region has the DNA TGTGCCAGCAGCTTCCCGGGACAGGGACACAATGAGCAGTTCTTC.

This clonotype has a handful of counts. CDR3 coding DNA: TGTGCCAGCAGCTCCCTCACGGGCCCCAATGAGCAGTTCTTC. This sequence encodes CASSSLTGPNEQFF. The chain joins TRBV6-5 to TRBJ2-1; D is uncertain. The germline V and J ends were trimmed by 6 bases and 6 bases, with 15 bases remaining between them. This CDR3 comprises 14 residues. The germline V gene encodes CDR1 MNHEY and CDR2 SVGAGI.

The rearrangement joins TRBV20-1 to TRBJ2-7; 8 bases line up with TRBD2. The CDR3 loop spans 16 amino acids. The germline V gene encodes CDR1 DFQATT and CDR2 SNEGSKA (reference sequence). Unmatched junction bases numbered 11, after V lost 3 bases and J lost 1 base. CDR3 bases: TGCAGTGCTAGTCGGGAGCGGGAGATGATTTCCTACGAGCAGTACTTC. Its protein product is CSASREREMISYEQYF.

This clonotype appeared many times. The chain couples TRBV7-2 to TRBJ1-3; D unclear. The germline V and J ends were trimmed by 1 base and 0 bases, with 10 bases remaining between them. CDR3 length: 16 amino acids. Germline CDR1 SGHTA, CDR2 FQGNSA. The DNA of the CDR3 is TGTGCCAGCAGCTTAGTACGGCGTTCCTCTGGAAACACCATATATTTT. It specifies CASSLVRRSSGNTIYF.

This clonotype was counted only a few times. V usage is TRBV20-1 and J usage is TRBJ2-7, with a possible D match to TRBD2 (7 bases). The CDR3 runs to 13 residues. CDR1 DFQATT and CDR2 SNEGSKA come from the germline V gene (reference sequence). V lost 4 bases and J lost 6, with 16 bases in between. The CDR3 DNA follows: TGCAGTGCTACCGAAGGGGGGGGTGCCGAGCAGTACTTC. Protein sequence: CSATEGGGAEQYF.

The J gene is TRBJ2-5, the V gene TRBV5-6; 9 nucleotides line up with TRBD1. Germline CDR1 and CDR2: SGHDT and YYEEEE. This CDR3 has 14 residues. J was trimmed by 4 bases and V by 3 bases; bases with no gene match: 4. The DNA of the CDR3 is TGTGCCAGCAGCTGGGACAGGGTTCGAGAGACCCAGTACTTC. Translating gives CASSWDRVRETQYF.

This clonotype was detected many times. CDR3 bases: TGTGCCAGCAGCACAAATCTTCCCGTTAGCCTTAATTCACCCCTCCACTTT. As protein: CASSTNLPVSLNSPLHF. This chain joins TRBV7-2 and TRBJ1-6, with D uncertain. The V gene lost 5 bases and the J gene lost 6 bases, with 20 bases spanning the gap. In germline, CDR1 is SGHTA, CDR2 FQGNSA. This CDR3 contains 17 residues.

The V call is TRBV12-3 or TRBV12-4, the J call TRBJ1-1; 9 nucleotides align to TRBD1. The CDR3 has 15 amino acids. The V and J ends lost 0 bases and 1 base, in that order; junction bases with no gene match: 0. Written as DNA, the CDR3 is TGTGCCAGCAGTTTAGCGGACAGGGGGAACACTGAAGCTTTCTTT. Translating it yields CASSLADRGNTEAFF.

This clonotype was counted many times. The chain joins TRBV20-1 to TRBJ1-2; no reliable D call. This CDR3 has 13 amino acids. Trimming cost V 3 bases and J 8 bases, with 16 bases left between them. Germline CDR1 and CDR2: DFQATT and SNEGSKA (reference sequence). CDR3 in amino acids: CSASPSLLRGYTF. The DNA of the CDR3 is TGCAGTGCTAGTCCCTCCCTCCTGAGGGGCTACACCTTC.

This chain uses TRBV27 with TRBJ2-1; 8 bases are shared with TRBD2. This CDR3 is 14 amino acids long. Looked up from germline, CDR1 is MNHEY and CDR2 is SMNVEV (reference sequence). The V and J ends lost 0 bases and 7 bases, in that order; junction bases with no gene match: 2. The CDR3 coding sequence is TGTGCCAGCAGTTTATCGAGACTAGCGAATGAGCAGTTCTTC. This encodes CASSLSRLANEQFF.

This clonotype occurred many times. The chain carries TRBV5-6 and TRBJ1-2, with TRBD1 as a possible D gene (6 bases). The V and J ends lost 2 bases and 4 bases respectively, with 12 bases between them. Germline V gene lookup returns CDR1 SGHDT and CDR2 YYEEEE. The CDR3 sequence is 14 residues long. CDR3 protein: CASSLVRGSYGYTF. The CDR3 region has the DNA TGTGCCAGCAGCTTAGTCAGGGGAAGCTATGGCTACACCTTC.

The chain is built from TRBV20-1 and TRBJ2-7, with a possible D match to TRBD2 (5 bases). Trimming left V 5 bases short and J 3 bases short, with 11 bases between. Germline V gene sequence: CDR1 DFQATT, CDR2 SNEGSKA (reference sequence). The CDR3 is made up of 12 amino acids. The DNA for the CDR3 is TGCAGTGCTCAAACCGGGAACTACGAGCAGTACTTC. Translated: CSAQTGNYEQYF.

The genes are TRBV9 and TRBJ2-3; 7 nucleotides agree with TRBD2. CDR3 length: 15 amino acids. Germline CDR1 and CDR2: SGDLS and YYNGEE. The J segment lost 4 bases and the V segment lost 7 bases, leaving 12 bases of the junction unmatched. The CDR3 loop is CASAPGTTKADTQYF. The CDR3 coding sequence is TGTGCCAGCGCTCCCGGGACTACGAAAGCAGATACGCAGTATTTT.

The chain joins TRBV5-1 to TRBJ1-1; 7 bases map to TRBD1. J lost 2 bases, V lost 5 bases, and 12 bases had no gene match. The germline V gene encodes CDR1 SGHRS and CDR2 YFSETQ. CDR3 length: 16 residues. In nucleotides, the CDR3 is TGCGCCAGCAGATCCCCCAACAGGGGTGAAAACACTGAAGCTTTCTTT. This sequence encodes CASRSPNRGENTEAFF.

The chain couples TRBV7-9 to TRBJ2-4; no clear D gene. The CDR3 has 16 amino acids. The germline V gene encodes CDR1 SEHNR and CDR2 FQNEAQ (reference sequence). Trimming stripped 5 bases from V and 0 bases from J, with 14 bases between. The DNA for the CDR3 is TGTGCCAGCAGCCGGACCTCCCATCTAGCCAAAAACATTCAGTACTTC. It yields the protein CASSRTSHLAKNIQYF.

This clonotype was observed once. V is TRBV28 and J is TRBJ2-5, with D possibly being TRBD1 (6 bases). The V gene's germline CDR1 is MDHEN and CDR2 SYDVKM. CDR3 length: 14 amino acids. Trimming took off 5 bases at V and 2 bases at J, with 12 bases between the two ends. CDR3 amino acids: CASSNTGWQETQYF. CDR3 coding DNA: TGTGCCAGCAGTAACACAGGGTGGCAAGAGACCCAGTACTTC. Supplemented by reference TRBV28 and TRBJ2-5, the full variable domain reads DVKVTQSSRYLVKRTGEKVFLECVQDMDHENMFWYRQDPGLGLRLIYFSYDVKMKEKGDIPEGYSVSREKKERFSLILESASTNQTSMYLCASSNTGWQETQYFGPGTRLLVL.

Turning to this clonotype: A much larger clone lies a single base off, so this may be a read error. V and J are TRBV5-6 and TRBJ1-1, with unresolved D. This CDR3 has 15 amino acids. The V end was cut by 3 bases, the J end by 1 base, with 13 bases between. CDR1 and CDR2 from the germline V gene are SGHDT and YYEEEE. The CDR3 DNA reads TGTGCCAGCAGCTCGGGCAGGCGGTGGAACACTGAAGCTTTCTTT. This sequence encodes CASSSGRRWNTEAFF.

This clonotype was seen many times. The rearrangement uses TRBV12-3 or TRBV12-4 and TRBJ1-1, with D perhaps TRBD1 (5 bases). Trimming cost V 7 bases and J 10 bases, with 13 bases left between them. The CDR3 is 11 residues long. The DNA of the CDR3 is TGTGCCAGCATATACGGGAGGGGAGCTTTCTTT. Protein product: CASIYGRGAFF.

V usage is TRBV10-3 and J usage is TRBJ2-2, with no clear D. V was clipped by 2 bases and J by 4 bases, with 11 bases between them. The germline gives CDR1 ENHRY, CDR2 SYGVKD. The CDR3 runs to 15 residues. CDR3 sequence: CAISEAGRITGELFF. CDR3 nucleotides: TGTGCCATCAGTGAGGCAGGACGGATCACCGGGGAGCTGTTTTTT.